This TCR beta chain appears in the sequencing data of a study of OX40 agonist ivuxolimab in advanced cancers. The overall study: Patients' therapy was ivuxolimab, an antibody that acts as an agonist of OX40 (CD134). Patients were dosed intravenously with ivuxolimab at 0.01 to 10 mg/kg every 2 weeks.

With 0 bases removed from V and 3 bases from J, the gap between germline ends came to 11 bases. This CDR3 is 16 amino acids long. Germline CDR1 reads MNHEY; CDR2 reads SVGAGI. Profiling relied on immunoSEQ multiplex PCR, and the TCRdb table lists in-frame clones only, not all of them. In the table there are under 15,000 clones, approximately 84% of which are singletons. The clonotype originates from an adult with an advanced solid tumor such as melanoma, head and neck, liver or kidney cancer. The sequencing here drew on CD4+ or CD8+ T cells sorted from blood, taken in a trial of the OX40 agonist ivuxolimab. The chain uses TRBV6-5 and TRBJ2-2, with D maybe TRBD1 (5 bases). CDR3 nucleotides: TGTGCCAGCAGTTACTCGGCAGGGTCCTACACCGGGGAGCTGTTTTTT. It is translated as CASSYSAGSYTGELFF.